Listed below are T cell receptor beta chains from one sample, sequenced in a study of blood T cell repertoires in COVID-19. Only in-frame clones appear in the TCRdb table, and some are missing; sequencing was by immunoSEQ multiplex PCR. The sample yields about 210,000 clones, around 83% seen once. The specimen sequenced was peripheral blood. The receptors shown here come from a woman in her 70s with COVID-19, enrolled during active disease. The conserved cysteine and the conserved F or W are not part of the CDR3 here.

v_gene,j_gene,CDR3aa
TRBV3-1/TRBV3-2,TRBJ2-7,ASSIYGGDQYEQY
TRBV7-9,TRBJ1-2,ASSLGRQGARLNYGYT
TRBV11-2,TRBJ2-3,ASTRWGLASTIGTDTQY
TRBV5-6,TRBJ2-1,ASSPTGGSFNEQF
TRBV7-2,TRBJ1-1,ASIQDRDRTEAF
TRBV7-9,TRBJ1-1,ASRLQGATEAF
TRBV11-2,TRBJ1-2,ASSLRGGYT
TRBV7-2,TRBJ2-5,ASSSSGRVGETQY
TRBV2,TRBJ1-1,ASAGTATATEAF
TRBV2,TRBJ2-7,ASNAYRSRYEQY
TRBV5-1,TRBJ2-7,ASSLLDETGKY
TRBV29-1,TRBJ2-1,SGTSGRAEEQF
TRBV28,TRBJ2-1,ASSPQGGARSYNEQF
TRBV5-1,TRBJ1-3,ASSLQGGNTIY
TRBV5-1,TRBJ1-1,ASSLDSLNTEAF
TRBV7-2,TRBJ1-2,ASSPRDRIYGYT
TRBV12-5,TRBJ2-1,ASGLGAGLVGRPSSGEQF
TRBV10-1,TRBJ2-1,ASSPSGTNYNEQF
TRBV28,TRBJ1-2,ATQSGTGEHYGYT
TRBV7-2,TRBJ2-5,ASSLELTSLGD
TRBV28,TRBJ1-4,ASSPPGQGNEKLF
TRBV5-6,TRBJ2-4,ASSHPEGVGIQY
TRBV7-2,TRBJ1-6,ASSSYYSPLH
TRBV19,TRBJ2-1,ASSLGLAGIGEQF
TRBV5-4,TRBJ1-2,ASSVDGSPNYGYT
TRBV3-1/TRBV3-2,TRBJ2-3,ASSKGAAASDTQY
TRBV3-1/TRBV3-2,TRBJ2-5,ASSQGGTGVETQY
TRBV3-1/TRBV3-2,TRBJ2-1,ASSHSGNEQF
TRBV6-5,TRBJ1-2,ASSLYQGNGYT